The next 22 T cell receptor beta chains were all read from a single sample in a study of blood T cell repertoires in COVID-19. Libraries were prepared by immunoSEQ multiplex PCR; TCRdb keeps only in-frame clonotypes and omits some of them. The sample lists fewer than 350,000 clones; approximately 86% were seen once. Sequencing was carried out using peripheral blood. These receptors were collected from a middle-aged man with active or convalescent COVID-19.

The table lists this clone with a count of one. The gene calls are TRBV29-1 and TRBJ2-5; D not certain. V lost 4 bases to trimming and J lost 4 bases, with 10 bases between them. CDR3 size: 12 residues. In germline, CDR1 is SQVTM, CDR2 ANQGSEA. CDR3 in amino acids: CSVGAAPETQYF. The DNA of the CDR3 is TGCAGCGTTGGGGCTGCGCCAGAGACCCAGTACTTC.

The DNA for the CDR3 is TGTGCCAGCAGAGGACTAGCGGGGATCTCTGGGGCCAACGTCCTGACTTTC. It translates to CASRGLAGISGANVLTF. The chain combines TRBV2 with TRBJ2-6, with TRBD2 matching 12 bases. This CDR3 has 17 amino acids. The V gene end was trimmed by 6 bases and the J gene end by 0 bases; junction bases not matched to a gene: 3. CDR1 is SNHLY and CDR2 is FYNNEI in the germline V gene.

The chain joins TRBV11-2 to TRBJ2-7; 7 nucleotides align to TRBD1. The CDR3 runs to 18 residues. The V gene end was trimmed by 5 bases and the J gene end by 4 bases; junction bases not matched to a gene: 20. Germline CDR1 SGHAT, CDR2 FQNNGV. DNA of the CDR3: TGTGCCAGCAGCCAAGTTGACGGGACAGACGATTGGAGTTACGAGCAGTACTTC. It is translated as CASSQVDGTDDWSYEQYF.

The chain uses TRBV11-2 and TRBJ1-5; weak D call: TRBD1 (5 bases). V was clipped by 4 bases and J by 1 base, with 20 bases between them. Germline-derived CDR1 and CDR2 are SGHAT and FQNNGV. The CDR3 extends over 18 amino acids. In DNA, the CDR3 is TGTGCCAGCAGCTCACAAAACCCAAATGACAGCAGCAATCAGCCCCAGCATTTT. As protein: CASSSQNPNDSSNQPQHF.

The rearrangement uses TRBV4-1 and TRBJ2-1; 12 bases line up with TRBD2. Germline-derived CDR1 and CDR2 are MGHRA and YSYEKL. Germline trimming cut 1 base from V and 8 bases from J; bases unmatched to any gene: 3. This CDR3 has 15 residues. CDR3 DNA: TGCGCCAGCAGCCAAGGACTAGCGGGAGCTTATGAGCAGTTCTTC. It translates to CASSQGLAGAYEQFF.

This chain's CDR3 is CASSQSDGGETQYF. CDR3 DNA sequence: TGCGCCAGCAGCCAAAGTGATGGGGGGGAGACCCAGTACTTC. The genes are TRBV4-1 and TRBJ2-5, with a possible D match to TRBD2 (6 bases). Germline assignment: CDR1 MGHRA and CDR2 YSYEKL. The CDR3 loop spans 14 amino acids. V was cut by 2 bases and J by 5 bases, with 12 bases left in between.

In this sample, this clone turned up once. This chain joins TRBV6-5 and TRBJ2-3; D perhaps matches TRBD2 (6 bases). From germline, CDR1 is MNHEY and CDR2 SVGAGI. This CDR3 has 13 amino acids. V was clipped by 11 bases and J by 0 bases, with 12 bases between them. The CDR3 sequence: CACGTASTDTQYF. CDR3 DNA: TGTGCCTGCGGGACCGCCAGCACAGATACGCAGTATTTT.

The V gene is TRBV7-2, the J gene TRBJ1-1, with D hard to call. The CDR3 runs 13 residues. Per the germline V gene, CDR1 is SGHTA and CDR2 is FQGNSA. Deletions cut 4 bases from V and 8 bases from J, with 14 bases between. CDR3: CASSSVPNREAFF. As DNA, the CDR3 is TGTGCCAGCAGCTCGGTACCGAACCGAGAAGCTTTCTTT.

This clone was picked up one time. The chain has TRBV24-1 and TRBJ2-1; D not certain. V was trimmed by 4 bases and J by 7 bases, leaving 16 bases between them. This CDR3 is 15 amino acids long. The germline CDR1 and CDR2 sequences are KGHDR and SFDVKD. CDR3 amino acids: CATSDSPDLINEQFF. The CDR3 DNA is TGTGCCACCAGTGACTCCCCCGACTTGATTAATGAGCAGTTCTTC.

Here the CDR3 reads CASNVAGVGEQFF. The CDR3 DNA reads as TGTGCCAGCAACGTAGCGGGAGTCGGTGAGCAGTTCTTC. The chain uses TRBV6-6 and TRBJ2-1; 9 bases fit TRBD2. The CDR3 spans 13 residues. Trimming cost V 7 bases and J 9 bases; bases outside gene matches: 7. Germline V gene data show CDR1 as MNHNY and CDR2 as SVGAGI (reference sequence).

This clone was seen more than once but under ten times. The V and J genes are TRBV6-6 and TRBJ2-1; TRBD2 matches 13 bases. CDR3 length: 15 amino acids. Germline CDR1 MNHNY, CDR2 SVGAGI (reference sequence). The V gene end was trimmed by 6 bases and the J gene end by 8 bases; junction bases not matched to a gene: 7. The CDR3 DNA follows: TGTGCCAGCAGGGCGACTAGCGGGAGGAGGTATGAGCAGTTCTTC. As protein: CASRATSGRRYEQFF.

The CDR3 bases are TGTGCCAGCAGCCAGAAAAGGGGTTCACCCCTCCACTTT. Its protein product is CASSQKRGSPLHF. The chain employs TRBV12-3 or TRBV12-4 and TRBJ1-6; tentatively, D is TRBD1 (5 bases). The CDR3 runs to 13 residues. Trimming cost V 6 bases and J 9 bases, with 12 bases left between them.

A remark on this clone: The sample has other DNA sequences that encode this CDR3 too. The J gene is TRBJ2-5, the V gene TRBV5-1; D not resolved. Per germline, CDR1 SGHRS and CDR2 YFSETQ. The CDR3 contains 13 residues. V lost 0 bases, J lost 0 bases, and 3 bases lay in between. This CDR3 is CASSLDNQETQYF. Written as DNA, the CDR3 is TGCGCCAGCAGCTTGGACAACCAAGAGACCCAGTACTTC.

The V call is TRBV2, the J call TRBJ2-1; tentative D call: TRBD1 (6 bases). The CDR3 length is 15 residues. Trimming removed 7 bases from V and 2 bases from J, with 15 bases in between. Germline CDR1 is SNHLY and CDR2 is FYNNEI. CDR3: CASIKTGITYNEQFF. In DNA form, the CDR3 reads TGTGCCAGCATCAAAACAGGGATAACCTACAATGAGCAGTTCTTC.

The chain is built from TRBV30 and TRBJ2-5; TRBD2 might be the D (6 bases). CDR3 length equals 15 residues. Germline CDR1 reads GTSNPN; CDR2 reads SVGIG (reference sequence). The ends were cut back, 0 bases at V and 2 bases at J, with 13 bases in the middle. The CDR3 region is CAWSVRGIGQETQYF. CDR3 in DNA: TGTGCCTGGAGTGTACGCGGGATTGGGCAAGAGACCCAGTACTTC.

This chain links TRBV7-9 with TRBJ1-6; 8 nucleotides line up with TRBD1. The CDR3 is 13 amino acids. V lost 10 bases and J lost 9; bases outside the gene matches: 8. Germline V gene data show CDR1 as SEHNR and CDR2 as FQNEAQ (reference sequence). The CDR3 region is CATWAGGGSPLHF. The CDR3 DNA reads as TGTGCCACTTGGGCAGGGGGCGGTTCACCCCTCCACTTT.

CDR3 amino acids: CASSRTGGGETQYF. The DNA of the CDR3 is TGTGCCAGCAGTCGGACGGGAGGGGGAGAGACCCAGTACTTC. The rearrangement joins TRBV6-5 to TRBJ2-5; 8 bases are a match to TRBD2. CDR1 is MNHEY and CDR2 is SVGAGI in the germline V gene. With 5 bases clipped from V and 4 bases from J, the junction kept 6 bases outside the gene matches. The CDR3 consists of 14 residues.

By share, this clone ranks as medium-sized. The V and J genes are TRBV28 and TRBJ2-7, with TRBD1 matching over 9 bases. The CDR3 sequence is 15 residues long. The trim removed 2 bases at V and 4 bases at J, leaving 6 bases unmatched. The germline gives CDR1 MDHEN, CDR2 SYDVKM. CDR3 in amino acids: CASSLPGTGTYEQYF. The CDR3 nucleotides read TGTGCCAGCAGTTTACCCGGGACAGGGACTTACGAGCAGTACTTC.

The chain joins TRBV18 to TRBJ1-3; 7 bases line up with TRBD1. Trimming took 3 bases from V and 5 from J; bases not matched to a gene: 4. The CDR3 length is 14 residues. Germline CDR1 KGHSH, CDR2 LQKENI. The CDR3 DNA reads TGTGCCAGCTCACCGGAGGGGGCACGAAACACCATATATTTT. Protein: CASSPEGARNTIYF. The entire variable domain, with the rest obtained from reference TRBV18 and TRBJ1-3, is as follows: NAGVMQNPRHLVRRRGQEARLRCSPMKGHSHVYWYRQLPEEGLKFMVYLQKENIIDESGMPKERFSAEFPKEGPSILRIQQVVRGDSAAYFCASSPEGARNTIYFGEGSWLTVV.

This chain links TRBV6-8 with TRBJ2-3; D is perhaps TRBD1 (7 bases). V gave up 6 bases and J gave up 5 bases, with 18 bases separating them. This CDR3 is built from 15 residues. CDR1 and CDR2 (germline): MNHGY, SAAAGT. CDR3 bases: TGTGCCAGCAGCACCGGACAGGTGCGGGAAGATACGCAGTATTTT. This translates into CASSTGQVREDTQYF.

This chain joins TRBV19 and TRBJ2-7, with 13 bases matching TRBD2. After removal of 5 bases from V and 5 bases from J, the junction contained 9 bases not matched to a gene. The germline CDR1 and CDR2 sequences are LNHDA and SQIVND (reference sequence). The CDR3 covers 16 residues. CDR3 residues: CASSPRTSGGLNEQYF. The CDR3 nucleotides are TGTGCCAGTAGTCCACGGACTAGCGGGGGTTTGAACGAGCAGTACTTC.

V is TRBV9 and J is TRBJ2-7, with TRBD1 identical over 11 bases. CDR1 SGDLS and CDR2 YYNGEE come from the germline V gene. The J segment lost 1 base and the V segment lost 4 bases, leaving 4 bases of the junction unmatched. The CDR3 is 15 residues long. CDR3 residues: CASSLGQGGSYEQYF. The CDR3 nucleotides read TGTGCCAGCAGCTTGGGACAGGGGGGATCCTACGAGCAGTACTTC.